This TCR beta chain was sequenced in a study of T cell repertoires in cytomegalovirus infection. Study context: Public TCR beta signatures indicated both CMV infection and matching HLA type.

Germline lookup yields CDR1 SGHRS and CDR2 YFSETQ. The CDR3 loop spans 16 amino acids. V gave up 4 bases and J gave up 3 bases; unmatched junction bases: 11. In TCRdb, the reads were re-called with MiXCR into one record per CDR3 protein. This table holds hundreds of thousands of distinct CDR3 sequences, approximately 40% found once. This clonotype was seen more than once but under ten times. Its antigen is unidentified. The source of this sequence is a human donor in good health (CMV status not recorded). Some clones in this sample may be carry-over from other donors' samples. The V gene is TRBV5-1, the J gene TRBJ2-7; 9 nucleotides align to TRBD1. Sequenced material: cultured PBMCs, taken from culture after CMV antigen stimulation. The CDR3 sequence: CASSINGRDRDYEQYF. The CDR3 coding sequence is TGCGCCAGCAGCATAAATGGTCGGGACAGGGACTACGAGCAGTACTTC.